Listed below are T cell receptor beta chains from one sample, sequenced in a study of T-cell reconstitution after alpha-beta-depleted transplantation in children. Each CDR3 protein gets one entry after TCRdb re-called the PCR reads with MiXCR. The table lists about a million distinct CDR3 sequences, about 30% of them singletons. The sequencing here drew on PBMCs, mostly from graft donor cells, taken 360 days after TCRalphabeta/CD19-depleted stem cell transplant. The receptor source for this set is a boy under two years old who had a stem cell transplant for SCID, so the T cells may come from the graft donor. Each CDR3 is given with its conserved first and last residue. The D gene is left open where the match is weak. Clone size is shown for a subset of rows, as once, few, many or a class of expanded clone.

j_call v_call d_call clone_size cdr3_nt cdr3_aa
TRBJ1-2 TRBV6-1 . . TGTGCCAGCATGAGAGGCTTCCACTATGGCTACACCTTC CASMRGFHYGYTF
TRBJ2-3 TRBV12-3/TRBV12-4 TRBD1 few TGTGCCAGCAGACCCCTTGGGGACAGGGGGCCCACAGATACGCAGTATTTT CASRPLGDRGPTDTQYF
TRBJ2-7 TRBV9 . . TGTGCCAGCAGCGTAGATTCCCACGAGCAGTACTTC CASSVDSHEQYF
TRBJ2-1 TRBV6-4 TRBD2 many TGTGCCAGCAGCGAGAGACTAGCCTCTGAGCAGTTCTTC CASSERLASEQFF
TRBJ2-1 TRBV9 . few TGTGCCAGCAGCGTAGCTAAGGGGGGGGTATCCTACAATGAGCAGTTCTTC CASSVAKGGVSYNEQFF
TRBJ1-4 TRBV5-1 TRBD1 . TGCGCCAGCAGCTTGGCAGGGACAGGGTTTGAAAAACTGTTTTTT CASSLAGTGFEKLFF
TRBJ2-3 TRBV5-1 . few TGCGCCAGCAGCCCTCCTATTAAGTTCACAGATACGCAGTATTTT CASSPPIKFTDTQYF
TRBJ2-5 TRBV4-1 . . TGCGCCAGCAGCCAAGGCCCCAGGGACGGGACCCAGTACTTC CASSQGPRDGTQYF
TRBJ2-3 TRBV20-1 . . TGCAGTGCCTTTCTCCCCGGGGGGCCGACAGATACGCAGTATTTT CSAFLPGGPTDTQYF
TRBJ2-3 TRBV5-1 TRBD1 few TGCGCCAGCAGCTTGGTTACAGGGGGTCCCTCTAGCACAGATACGCAGTATTTT CASSLVTGGPSSTDTQYF
TRBJ2-3 TRBV5-1 TRBD2 few TGCGCCAGCAGCGGCCCCGGGACTAGCGGCCCAGATACGCAGTATTTT CASSGPGTSGPDTQYF
TRBJ2-5 TRBV10-3 TRBD2 . TGTGCCATCAGTGAGGGTAGCGGGGGGCGACAAGAGACCCAGTACTTC CAISEGSGGRQETQYF
TRBJ2-5 TRBV20-1 . many TGCAGTGCTAGAGACGGACTCATCGGGCCGTACTTC CSARDGLIGPYF
TRBJ2-6 TRBV7-7 . few TGTGCCAGCAGCCCGACCTCTGGGGCCAACGTCCTGACTTTC CASSPTSGANVLTF
TRBJ2-5 TRBV20-1 TRBD2 once TGCAGTGCTAGCATCGCCCTTGGAGCGGGGGGCCCGATTCGTGGATGGGGGACCCAGTACTTC CSASIALGAGGPIRGWGTQYF
TRBJ2-2 TRBV12-3/TRBV12-4 . few TGTGCCAGCAGTTTTACGTGGGGGAACACCGGGGAGCTGTTTTTT CASSFTWGNTGELFF
TRBJ1-2 TRBV4-1 . . TGCGCCAGCAGCCAAGATTCCGACTATGGCTACACCTTC CASSQDSDYGYTF
TRBJ2-2 TRBV18 . . TGTGCCAGCTCACCGTCGAACAGGAACACCGGGGAGCTGTTTTTT CASSPSNRNTGELFF
TRBJ1-1 TRBV5-1 . . TGCGCCAGCAGCTTCGATGGGGCTAGAAACACTGAAGCTTTCTTT CASSFDGARNTEAFF
TRBJ2-7 TRBV9 . . TGTGCCAGCAGCGTAGGTGGCGGGAACTACGAGCAGTACTTC CASSVGGGNYEQYF
TRBJ2-7 TRBV14 . . TGTGCCAGCAGCCCCCTGAATCCAGGGGGGGAGCAGTACTTC CASSPLNPGGEQYF
TRBJ2-1 TRBV24-1 TRBD2 once TGTGCCACCAGTGGCGCTAGCGGGGGTGGGCATGAGCAGTTCTTC CATSGASGGGHEQFF
TRBJ1-3 TRBV19 TRBD1 . TGTGCCAGCGGCGATCCGGACAGGGGGTCTGGAAACACCATATATTTT CASGDPDRGSGNTIYF
TRBJ1-6 TRBV19 TRBD1 . TGTGCCACCCAGGGGGGTGAGAGGAATTCACCCCTCCACTTT CATQGGERNSPLHF
TRBJ1-2 TRBV7-6 . few TGTGCCAGCAGCCTCAGGGGAGCAGGAGGCTATGGCTACACCTTC CASSLRGAGGYGYTF
TRBJ2-7 TRBV12-3/TRBV12-4 . . TGTGCCAGCGGGTCCGAGCAGTACTTC CASGSEQYF
TRBJ2-3 TRBV5-6 . . TGTGCCAGCAGCTTACGCCGGACAGCTAGGGGAGATACGCAGTATTTT CASSLRRTARGDTQYF
TRBJ2-5 TRBV29-1 . few TGCAGCGTTGAAGAAGAGATTGCGAAGACCCAGTACTTC CSVEEEIAKTQYF
TRBJ2-5 TRBV5-1 . . TGCGCCAGCAGCGGAGACAGGCTCCAAGAGACCCAGTACTTC CASSGDRLQETQYF
TRBJ2-1 TRBV5-1 . . TGCGCCAGCAGCTTGGCCGAGGGGAGAGCCGTTTACAATGAGCAGTTCTTC CASSLAEGRAVYNEQFF
TRBJ2-5 TRBV12-3/TRBV12-4 TRBD1 . TGTGCCAGCAGTTCCCAGGGACAGTCGGACCGGTACTTC CASSSQGQSDRYF
TRBJ2-1 TRBV7-2 . few TGTGCCAGCAGCTTAAAAGGCCTAGTAAATGAGCAGTTCTTC CASSLKGLVNEQFF
TRBJ2-7 TRBV28 . . TGTGCCAGCAGACTTGGGCCGGGCAGCATTTCCTCCTACGAGCAGTACTTC CASRLGPGSISSYEQYF
TRBJ1-1 TRBV12-3/TRBV12-4 TRBD1 few TGTGCCAGCATCCCAGGGGGACGGACTGAAGCTTTCTTT CASIPGGRTEAFF
TRBJ2-3 TRBV20-1 TRBD2 few TGCAGTGCTAGAGATTCTAGCGGGGTAACAGATACGCAGTATTTT CSARDSSGVTDTQYF
TRBJ1-1 TRBV5-5 . . TGTGCCACTACCTGGGCGAACACTGAAGCTTTCTTT CATTWANTEAFF
TRBJ1-1 TRBV4-3 . few TGCGCCAGCAGCCAAGACCCAGTGGGGTCCACTGAAGCTTTCTTT CASSQDPVGSTEAFF
TRBJ2-1 TRBV28 . few TGTGCCAGCAGCCCCGACAGGGAGGTAGGCAATGAGCAGTTCTTC CASSPDREVGNEQFF
TRBJ2-7 TRBV5-1 . . TGCGCCAGCTACGGGACAACCGCCTACGAGCAGTACTTC CASYGTTAYEQYF
TRBJ2-5 TRBV20-1 . . TGCAGTGCTAGAGACCCTTCGGCAGCGCAAGAGACCCAGTACTTC CSARDPSAAQETQYF